A single sample gave rise to the 19 T cell receptor beta chains below, sequenced in a study of cytomegalovirus exposure and HLA in healthy donors. Assay used: immunoSEQ multiplex PCR; TCRdb lists only in-frame clones, some missing. The repertoire has roughly 75,000 clones, around four fifths of them found once; the top ten carry approximately 3%. Sequencing input: PBMCs. These receptors came from a man aged 25-45 years in good health and CMV-seronegative.

This CDR3 is CASSLDGEYAGELFF. DNA for the CDR3: TGTGCCAGCAGCTTAGATGGGGAGTACGCCGGGGAGCTGTTTTTT. V and J are TRBV11-3 and TRBJ2-2; D perhaps matches TRBD2 (5 bases). This CDR3 is built from 15 residues. In germline, CDR1 is SGHNT, CDR2 YENEEA. The ends were cut back, 0 bases at V and 6 bases at J, with 11 bases in the middle.

The genes are TRBV9 and TRBJ2-7; D uncertain. In germline, CDR1 is SGDLS, CDR2 YYNGEE. The CDR3 sequence is 13 residues long. Trimming stripped 3 bases from V and 6 bases from J, with 13 bases between. Here the CDR3 reads CASSAPQALEQYF. In DNA, the CDR3 is TGTGCCAGCAGCGCGCCCCAGGCACTCGAGCAGTACTTC. The full variable domain, with the rest looked up from reference TRBV9 and TRBJ2-7, is DSGVTQTPKHLITATGQRVTLRCSPRSGDLSVYWYQQSLDQGLQFLIQYYNGEERAKGNILERFSAQQFPDLHSELNLSSLELGDSALYFCASSAPQALEQYFGPGTRLTVT.

The V gene is TRBV6-5, the J gene TRBJ2-3, with 7 positions matching TRBD2. This CDR3 has 15 residues. Trimming removed 5 bases from V and 4 bases from J; junction bases left unmatched: 9. Germline values: CDR1 MNHEY, CDR2 SVGAGI. CDR3 loop: CASSAVLAGADTQYF. The CDR3 nucleotides are TGTGCCAGCAGTGCCGTTTTGGCGGGGGCAGATACGCAGTATTTT.

The chain links TRBV5-1 to TRBJ1-4; maybe TRBD1 (5 bases). V lost 0 bases and J 8 bases, leaving 14 bases between the germline ends. Germline loops: CDR1 SGHRS, CDR2 YFSETQ. The CDR3 has 15 amino acids. In DNA, the CDR3 is TGCGCCAGCAGCTTGGGACGGGGCGCGGGAGAAAAACTGTTTTTT. It specifies CASSLGRGAGEKLFF. Together with reference TRBV5-1 and TRBJ1-4, the CDR3 gives the full variable domain: KAGVTQTPRYLIKTRGQQVTLSCSPISGHRSVSWYQQTPGQGLQFLFEYFSETQRNKGNFPGRFSGRQFSNSRSEMNVSTLELGDSALYLCASSLGRGAGEKLFFGSGTQLSVL.

This clone has only a few counts. This chain connects TRBV6-1 to TRBJ2-1, with 7 bases aligning to TRBD2. The CDR3 totals 15 residues. J was trimmed by 4 bases and V by 2 bases; bases with no gene match: 5. CDR1 and CDR2 (germline): MNHNS, SASEGT. The CDR3 DNA sequence: TGTGCCAGCAGTGAATCACGGGAGGCATACAATGAGCAGTTCTTC. This encodes CASSESREAYNEQFF.

The rearrangement uses TRBV27 and TRBJ1-6; 10 bases are shared with TRBD1. CDR1 is MNHEY, CDR2 SMNVEV, per germline (reference sequence). The CDR3 consists of 17 residues. With 5 bases clipped from V and 0 bases from J, the junction kept 4 bases outside the gene matches. CDR3 nucleotide sequence: TGTGCCAGCAGTCGACAGGGGGCAATCTCCTATAATTCACCCCTCCACTTT. Translating gives CASSRQGAISYNSPLHF.

CDR3: CASSVLAGIEYEQYV. Here the CDR3 DNA reads TGTGCCAGCAGTGTGCTAGCGGGAATAGAGTACGAGCAGTACGTC. The rearrangement joins TRBV6-5 to TRBJ2-7; TRBD2 agrees at 9 bases. The CDR3 covers 15 residues. Per germline, CDR1 MNHEY and CDR2 SVGAGI. The ends lost 5 bases at V and 4 bases at J; junction bases unmatched: 9.

This clone has a handful of counts. This rearrangement joins TRBV19 to TRBJ2-7; possibly TRBD2 for D (6 bases). The CDR3 is made up of 11 amino acids. In germline, CDR1 is LNHDA, CDR2 SQIVND (reference sequence). V was shortened by 4 bases and J by 8 bases, with 9 bases between the two germline ends. The CDR3 coding sequence is TGTGCCAGTAGTACGGGGGAAAAGCAGTACTTC. It is translated as CASSTGEKQYF.

The V and J genes are TRBV9 and TRBJ1-2; D may be TRBD1 (6 bases). The CDR3 runs to 14 residues. Germline CDR1 and CDR2: SGDLS and YYNGEE. Trimming stripped 0 bases from V and 3 bases from J, with 9 bases between. The CDR3 sequence is CASSVGAGDYGYTF. CDR3 in DNA: TGTGCCAGCAGCGTAGGCGCAGGGGACTATGGCTACACCTTC.

The V and J genes are TRBV18 and TRBJ2-3; TRBD1 matches at 8 bases. The CDR3 is 14 amino acids. Looked up from germline, CDR1 is KGHSH and CDR2 is LQKENI. V was clipped by 6 bases and J by 2 bases; unmatched bases: 4. The CDR3 coding sequence is TGTGCCAGCTCGACAGGGGACCCCACAGATACGCAGTATTTT. Protein: CASSTGDPTDTQYF.

The V call is TRBV7-3, the J call TRBJ2-3; D ambiguous. This CDR3 contains 11 residues. Per germline, CDR1 SGHTA and CDR2 FQGTGA. V lost 4 bases and J 5 bases, leaving 4 bases between the germline ends. The CDR3 protein is CASSSKDTQYF. Here the CDR3 DNA reads TGTGCCAGCAGCTCCAAAGATACGCAGTATTTT.

The chain joins TRBV7-9 to TRBJ2-1, with 7 bases lining up with TRBD2. After removal of 1 base from V and 8 bases from J, the junction contained 8 bases not matched to a gene. The CDR3 extends over 15 amino acids. Germline values: CDR1 SEHNR, CDR2 FQNEAQ (reference sequence). CDR3 DNA sequence: TGTGCCAGCAGCTTAGGAGCGGGAACATTAGATGAGCAGTTCTTC. It codes for CASSLGAGTLDEQFF.

The V gene is TRBV29-1, the J gene TRBJ1-2; D is possibly TRBD1 (6 bases). The CDR3 is 11 residues long. Per germline, CDR1 SQVTM and CDR2 ANQGSEA. V was cut by 5 bases and J by 7 bases, with 11 bases left in between. CDR3 nucleotides: TGCAGCGTTAACCGGGACACTGGCTACACCTTC. Translating gives CSVNRDTGYTF.

This clone was detected once. The rearrangement joins TRBV6-6 to TRBJ2-3; D might be TRBD1 (6 bases). V was shortened by 4 bases and J by 6 bases, with 11 bases between the two germline ends. Germline CDR1 and CDR2: MNHNY and SVGAGI (reference sequence). CDR3 length: 13 residues. CDR3 bases: TGTGCCAGCAGTTTGCCAGGGGAGGATACGCAGTATTTT. This sequence encodes CASSLPGEDTQYF.

The chain carries TRBV10-3 and TRBJ2-3, with 9 positions matching TRBD2. Germline-derived CDR1 and CDR2 are ENHRY and SYGVKD. The CDR3 has 14 residues. After removal of 9 bases from V and 3 bases from J, the junction contained 7 bases not matched to a gene. The CDR3 sequence is CAIHSSGTTDTQYF. DNA of the CDR3: TGTGCCATTCATTCTAGCGGGACGACAGATACGCAGTATTTT.

This clone occurred once. This chain joins TRBV5-1 and TRBJ2-2, with D hard to call. V was pared by 0 bases and J by 1 base, with 7 bases between. Germline-derived CDR1 and CDR2 are SGHRS and YFSETQ. The CDR3 is 15 residues long. The CDR3 reads CASSLGSQNTGELFF. DNA of the CDR3: TGCGCCAGCAGCTTGGGTTCCCAGAACACCGGGGAGCTGTTTTTT.

The chain links TRBV7-3 to TRBJ2-1; 9 bases are shared with TRBD2. V shed 4 bases, J shed 9 bases, and the junction held 10 bases outside the gene matches. The germline gives CDR1 SGHTA, CDR2 FQGTGA. The CDR3 loop spans 15 amino acids. The CDR3 nucleotides read TGTGCCAGCAGCTCCGTTATAGCGGGAGTTCTTGAGCAGTTCTTC. Translated, it gives CASSSVIAGVLEQFF.

The chain combines TRBV15 with TRBJ2-1, with D tentatively TRBD1 (6 bases). CDR3 length: 15 residues. CDR1 and CDR2 from the germline V gene are LNHNV and YYDKDF (reference sequence). The V and J ends lost 4 bases and 6 bases respectively, with 16 bases between them. The CDR3 here is CATSNNREGGNEQFF. The CDR3 coding sequence is TGTGCCACCAGCAATAACAGGGAAGGGGGCAATGAGCAGTTCTTC.

The CDR3 coding sequence is TGTGCCAGCACCCTTATAGCGGGGGCGGGGGATACGCAGTATTTT. Its translation is CASTLIAGAGDTQYF. V and J are TRBV7-2 and TRBJ2-3; TRBD2 agrees at 9 bases. Looked up from germline, CDR1 is SGHTA and CDR2 is FQGNSA. This CDR3 region has 15 residues. V shed 7 bases and J 6 bases; nucleotides not matched to a gene: 11.